What follows are 28 T cell receptor beta chains derived from one specimen sequenced in a study of T cell responses to AZD1222 COVID-19 vaccine. Assay used: immunoSEQ multiplex PCR; TCRdb lists only in-frame clones, some missing. The data hold roughly 150,000 clones, with 80% to 95% observed a single time. The sequencing here drew on peripheral blood, taken on day 0 of AZD1222 vaccination. These receptor sequences come from an adult in good health.

This clone was observed once. This sequence joins TRBV7-9 and TRBJ1-4; a possible D gene is TRBD1 (6 bases). The CDR3 has 16 residues. V lost 1 base and J lost 0, with 9 bases in between. CDR1 and CDR2 from the germline V gene are SEHNR and FQNEAQ (reference sequence). The CDR3 protein is CASSLGRGATNEKLFF. The DNA of the CDR3 is TGTGCCAGCAGCTTAGGCAGGGGTGCAACTAATGAAAAACTGTTTTTT.

The rearrangement joins TRBV7-2 to TRBJ2-5; TRBD2 might be the D (6 bases). The germline V gene has CDR1 SGHTA and CDR2 FQGNSA. This CDR3 spans 16 amino acids. Trimming cost V 1 base and J 4 bases, with 16 bases left between them. CDR3 sequence: CASSLGLVGRGETQYF. DNA of the CDR3: TGTGCCAGCAGCTTAGGACTAGTTGGTCGCGGAGAGACCCAGTACTTC.

The chain combines TRBV6-5 with TRBJ2-5; 9 bases are a match to TRBD1. Germline V lookup: CDR1 MNHEY, CDR2 SVGAGI. The CDR3 totals 14 residues. Trimming took 2 bases from V and 7 from J; bases not matched to a gene: 5. In DNA, the CDR3 is TGTGCCAGCAGTTACCGTACGGACAGGGGGACCCAGTACTTC. It specifies CASSYRTDRGTQYF.

The V gene is TRBV10-3, the J gene TRBJ1-1; the match to TRBD1 covers 7 bases. V lost 7 bases and J lost 6; bases outside the gene matches: 23. The CDR3 loop spans 18 amino acids. Germline V gene data show CDR1 as ENHRY and CDR2 as SYGVKD. CDR3 bases: TGTGCCATCACCCAATCTCCGGGACAGAAGGGATGGATCCCTGAAGCTTTCTTT. Translated: CAITQSPGQKGWIPEAFF.

The rearrangement uses TRBV27 and TRBJ2-1; D gene uncertain. Trimming cost V 3 bases and J 7 bases, with 7 bases left between them. The germline CDR1 and CDR2 sequences are MNHEY and SMNVEV (reference sequence). This CDR3 contains 12 residues. The CDR3 nucleotides read TGTGCCAGCAGTTTTTGGGGAAATGAGCAGTTCTTC. Its protein product is CASSFWGNEQFF.

The genes are TRBV29-1 and TRBJ2-1; 10 bases map to TRBD2. The CDR3 has 15 residues. The germline CDR1 and CDR2 sequences are SQVTM and ANQGSEA. V dropped 4 bases and J dropped 6; count of bases not matched to a gene: 9. The CDR3 loop is CSVVVLAGARNEQFF. The CDR3, as DNA: TGCAGCGTTGTGGTGCTAGCGGGAGCCCGCAATGAGCAGTTCTTC.

The sample holds one count of this clone. This rearrangement joins TRBV7-3 to TRBJ1-1; D gene uncertain. V was pared by 7 bases and J by 0 bases, with 24 bases between. Germline V gene sequence: CDR1 SGHTA, CDR2 FQGTGA. This CDR3 region has 18 residues. The CDR3 bases are TGTGCCAGCATTTCTTACTGGGTGGGCTATTTCATGAACACTGAAGCTTTCTTT. Its translation is CASISYWVGYFMNTEAFF.

The chain uses TRBV19 and TRBJ1-3; D call uncertain. The germline V gene has CDR1 LNHDA and CDR2 SQIVND (reference sequence). Trimming left V 6 bases short and J 1 base short, with 10 bases between. This CDR3 region has 14 residues. Written as DNA, the CDR3 is TGTGCCAGTAGCCCCCGGCCGTCTGGAAACACCATATATTTT. Translating gives CASSPRPSGNTIYF. The full variable domain, with the rest looked up from reference TRBV19 and TRBJ1-3, is DGGITQSPKYLFRKEGQNVTLSCEQNLNHDAMYWYRQDPGQGLRLIYYSQIVNDFQKGDIAEGYSVSREKKESFPLTVTSAQKNPTAFYLCASSPRPSGNTIYFGEGSWLTVV.

This chain links TRBV18 with TRBJ2-3, with unresolved D. V gave up 4 bases and J gave up 5 bases, with 13 bases separating them. The CDR3 covers 14 residues. Germline loops: CDR1 KGHSH, CDR2 LQKENI. The CDR3 loop is CASSLTGPEDTQYF. The CDR3 bases are TGTGCCAGCTCACTAACCGGGCCGGAAGATACGCAGTATTTT.

The V call is TRBV5-1, the J call TRBJ2-6, with D perhaps matching TRBD2 (5 bases). CDR1 and CDR2 from the germline V gene are SGHRS and YFSETQ. The CDR3 loop spans 17 amino acids. V lost 1 base, J lost 0 bases, and 11 bases lay in between. CDR3 coding DNA: TGCGCCAGCAGCTTGCCGCGCCGGGGCTCTGGGGCCAACGTCCTGACTTTC. Amino acids: CASSLPRRGSGANVLTF.

V gene TRBV29-1 combines with J gene TRBJ2-7; 8 bases fit TRBD1. Per germline, CDR1 SQVTM and CDR2 ANQGSEA. There are 13 residues in the CDR3. J was trimmed by 3 bases and V by 6 bases; bases with no gene match: 7. The CDR3 bases are TGCAGCGTCCCCACCGGACAGGGCTACGAGCAGTACTTC. This encodes CSVPTGQGYEQYF.

This clone was counted between two and nine times. The gene calls are TRBV7-9 and TRBJ1-5; D unclear. Germline loops: CDR1 SEHNR, CDR2 FQNEAQ (reference sequence). This CDR3 spans 13 amino acids. Trimming shortened V by 6 bases and J by 6 bases, and 12 bases separated the two germline ends. CDR3 protein: CASSSLSGQPQHF. Here the CDR3 DNA reads TGTGCCAGCAGTTCCCTTTCGGGTCAGCCCCAGCATTTT.

This chain joins TRBV7-2 and TRBJ1-2, with D possibly being TRBD1 (5 bases). V lost 5 bases and J 4 bases, leaving 14 bases between the germline ends. CDR1 is SGHTA and CDR2 is FQGNSA in the germline V gene. The CDR3 has 14 residues. The CDR3: CASSQGEGRYGYTF. The CDR3 coding sequence is TGTGCCAGCAGCCAGGGCGAGGGTCGCTATGGCTACACCTTC.

The genes are TRBV11-2 and TRBJ2-3, with unresolved D. The CDR3 has 14 amino acids. V lost 1 base, J lost 3 bases, and 8 bases lay in between. Per the germline V gene, CDR1 is SGHAT and CDR2 is FQNNGV. The CDR3 coding sequence is TGTGCCAGCAGCTTAGGTCCGGTAACAGATACGCAGTATTTT. It is translated as CASSLGPVTDTQYF.

The chain is built from TRBV18 and TRBJ1-6; D might be TRBD1 (5 bases). In germline, CDR1 is KGHSH, CDR2 LQKENI. The CDR3 runs to 18 residues. Trimming removed 3 bases at V and 13 bases at J, with 28 bases between. CDR3 DNA sequence: TGTGCCAGCTCACCGCAGGACAAGGCCCTCGCCGGGAAGTTGCCCCTCCACTTT. As protein: CASSPQDKALAGKLPLHF.

The chain uses TRBV18 and TRBJ2-2; 14 nucleotides align to TRBD2. CDR1 and CDR2 from the germline V gene are KGHSH and LQKENI. J lost 0 bases, V lost 1 base, and 4 bases had no gene match. The CDR3 spans 19 residues. The CDR3 is CASSPRGLAGAANTGELFF. In nucleotides, the CDR3 is TGTGCCAGCTCACCACGGGGACTAGCGGGAGCCGCGAACACCGGGGAGCTGTTTTTT.

This CDR3 reads CASSQDRRGERYTF. In DNA form, the CDR3 reads TGTGCCAGCAGCCAAGATCGCCGGGGGGAACGCTACACCTTC. The chain combines TRBV14 with TRBJ1-2; possible D gene TRBD1, 5 bases. Trimming removed 0 bases from V and 9 bases from J, with 14 bases in between. The CDR3 is 14 amino acids. Germline lookup yields CDR1 SGHDN and CDR2 FVKESK. Together with reference TRBV14 and TRBJ1-2, the CDR3 gives the full variable domain: EAGVTQFPSHSVIEKGQTVTLRCDPISGHDNLYWYRRVMGKEIKFLLHFVKESKQDESGMPNNRFLAERTGGTYSTLKVQPAELEDSGVYFCASSQDRRGERYTFGSGTRLTVV.

This rearrangement joins TRBV7-3 to TRBJ2-3, with TRBD2 as a possible D gene (5 bases). Trimming took 1 base from V and 6 from J, leaving 17 bases between them. Germline loops: CDR1 SGHTA, CDR2 FQGTGA. The CDR3 contains 16 residues. CDR3 nucleotides: TGTGCCAGCAGCTTAAATCCGAGAGGGCTAAGGGATACGCAGTATTTT. It encodes CASSLNPRGLRDTQYF. Combining the CDR3 with reference TRBV7-3 and TRBJ2-3 gives the whole variable domain GAGVSQTPSNKVTEKGKYVELRCDPISGHTALYWYRQSLGQGPEFLIYFQGTGAADDSGLPNDRFFAVRPEGSVSTLKIQRTERGDSAVYLCASSLNPRGLRDTQYFGPGTRLTVL.

The CDR3 loop reads CASSLGGQTKETQYF. The CDR3 DNA follows: TGTGCCAGCAGCTTAGGGGGACAGACTAAAGAGACCCAGTACTTC. V usage is TRBV7-2 and J usage is TRBJ2-5, with 7 bases aligning to TRBD1. The CDR3 is 15 amino acids. Germline V gene data show CDR1 as SGHTA and CDR2 as FQGNSA. J gave up 3 bases and V 1 base, and 5 bases lay outside the gene matches.

The chain carries TRBV7-3 and TRBJ2-5; either TRBD1 or TRBD2 may fit D (5 bases each). Per germline, CDR1 SGHTA and CDR2 FQGTGA. The CDR3 is 13 residues long. Trimming took 1 base from V and 3 from J, leaving 6 bases between them. CDR3 coding DNA: TGTGCCAGCAGCTTAAGGGGGAAAGAGACCCAGTACTTC. It translates to CASSLRGKETQYF.

The rearrangement joins TRBV7-6 to TRBJ1-1, with TRBD1 matching 7 bases. V was pared by 5 bases and J by 0 bases, with 15 bases of the junction left unmatched. Germline V gives CDR1 SGHVS, CDR2 FNYEAQ. The CDR3 sequence is 18 residues long. The CDR3 spells CASSLRGDSPVLNTEAFF. The CDR3 bases are TGTGCCAGCAGCCTGCGGGGGGACAGTCCTGTCTTGAACACTGAAGCTTTCTTT.

This chain links TRBV19 with TRBJ1-4, with 7 bases matching TRBD1. V shed 6 bases, J shed 4 bases, and the junction held 5 bases outside the gene matches. The CDR3 has 14 amino acids. Per the germline V gene, CDR1 is LNHDA and CDR2 is SQIVND (reference sequence). For the CDR3, the DNA is TGTGCCAGTAGCCAAGGGGGCGGTAATGAAAAACTGTTTTTT. This translates into CASSQGGGNEKLFF. Supplemented by reference TRBV19 and TRBJ1-4, the full variable domain reads DGGITQSPKYLFRKEGQNVTLSCEQNLNHDAMYWYRQDPGQGLRLIYYSQIVNDFQKGDIAEGYSVSREKKESFPLTVTSAQKNPTAFYLCASSQGGGNEKLFFGSGTQLSVL.

The chain couples TRBV27 to TRBJ2-5; TRBD1 might be the D (5 bases). The CDR3 runs 14 residues. Germline CDR1 MNHEY, CDR2 SMNVEV (reference sequence). Trimming pared 3 bases from V and 2 bases from J, leaving 10 bases between. CDR3 in DNA: TGTGCCAGCAGTTTGCAGGGCTGGCAAGAGACCCAGTACTTC. Amino acid sequence: CASSLQGWQETQYF.

This clone was recorded a few times. The chain recombines TRBV7-9 with TRBJ1-5; D unresolved. From germline, CDR1 is SEHNR and CDR2 FQNEAQ (reference sequence). This CDR3 contains 12 residues. V was pared by 1 base and J by 10 bases, with 8 bases between. The CDR3 bases are TGTGCCAGCAGCTTAGAGATCGGACCCCAGCATTTT. It translates to CASSLEIGPQHF.

This chain joins TRBV3-1 (or the pseudogene TRBV3-2) and TRBJ2-3, with D perhaps matching TRBD1 (6 bases). V lost 3 bases to trimming and J lost 0 bases, with 13 bases between them. Germline V gene data show CDR1 as LGHDT and CDR2 as YNNKEL (reference sequence). The CDR3 has 16 residues. CDR3 DNA sequence: TGTGCCAGCAGCCAGCAAGGACAGTGGAGCACAGATACGCAGTATTTT. Translated, it gives CASSQQGQWSTDTQYF.

The CDR3 nucleotides read TGTGCCAGCAGCCCGAACAGGGGGCGACGCTCCTACAATGAGCAGTTCTTC. It translates to CASSPNRGRRSYNEQFF. The V and J genes are TRBV7-2 and TRBJ2-1, with 9 bases aligning to TRBD1. Germline V lookup: CDR1 SGHTA, CDR2 FQGNSA. This CDR3 contains 17 residues. With 5 bases clipped from V and 0 bases from J, the junction kept 8 bases outside the gene matches.

The rearrangement uses TRBV5-5 and TRBJ2-7; 11 bases are a match to TRBD1. The CDR3 spans 18 residues. V lost 1 base, J lost 3 bases, and 12 bases stayed unmatched. Germline V gives CDR1 SGHKS, CDR2 YYEKEE (reference sequence). CDR3 loop: CASSLYLSGGQGVYEQYF. The DNA of the CDR3 is TGTGCCAGCAGCTTGTATCTATCGGGGGGACAGGGGGTCTACGAGCAGTACTTC.

The chain carries TRBV27 and TRBJ2-7, with D perhaps TRBD1 (5 bases). CDR3 length equals 14 residues. Trimming took off 5 bases at V and 4 bases at J, with 15 bases between the two ends. Per the germline V gene, CDR1 is MNHEY and CDR2 is SMNVEV (reference sequence). Here the CDR3 reads CASSPTEAGYEQYF. CDR3 DNA: TGTGCCAGCAGTCCAACGGAAGCAGGGTACGAGCAGTACTTC.